The subject of this entry is one T cell receptor beta chain. Its cognate antigen is unknown. The sample belongs to a study of cytomegalovirus exposure and HLA in healthy donors. Trimming cost V 1 base and J 9 bases, with 14 bases left between them. The CDR3 extends over 14 amino acids. In germline, CDR1 is SGHRS, CDR2 YFSETQ. Primers: 60 Vbeta forward and 13 Jbeta reverse. Sequencing was performed with immunoSEQ multiplex PCR; in TCRdb, only in-frame clones are kept and a portion is missing. The table has roughly 150,000 clones, around 84% seen once. Overall study results and limits: In a later analysis, TCR beta V- and J-gene trimming showed a link to a missense DCLRE1C variant. In the analysis, some V segments, TRBV6-2 and TRBV6-3 included, were excluded as indistinguishable. According to a later analysis, most TCR beta chains associated with CMV appeared HLA-restricted.

The rearrangement links TRBV5-1 to TRBJ2-1, with D tentatively TRBD2 (6 bases). The sequenced sample was PBMCs. This TCR came from a woman younger than 30 in good health and CMV-seronegative. The CDR3: CASSLRGTNSEQFF. In nucleotides, the CDR3 is TGCGCCAGCAGCTTGCGCGGGACGAACAGTGAGCAGTTCTTC.